The following is a TCR beta chain sequence with its context. What it binds is unknown. The sample belongs to a study of T cell responses to AZD1222 COVID-19 vaccine. TCRdb keeps only in-frame clones here, not all; method: immunoSEQ multiplex PCR. This table holds roughly 120,000 clones, roughly nine tenths found once. CDR3 length: 14 residues. Unmatched junction bases numbered 2, after V lost 1 base and J lost 6 bases. CDR1 and CDR2 from the germline V gene are LGHDT and YNNKEL (reference sequence). Study results and limitations: Spike-specific TCR depth and breadth grew after two AZD1222 doses. Donors were chiefly white British, with a greater number of females, and clonal diversity was perhaps underestimated. Spike was spanned by vaccine-associated CD4 TCRs, with dominance at 160-218 and 743-854.

Pooled together were second doses at about 4 or about 12 weeks. The chain recombines TRBV3-1 (or the pseudogene TRBV3-2) with TRBJ2-1; 8 positions match TRBD1. Sequenced material: peripheral blood, taken 28 days after the second AZD1222 dose. The sequence was collected from an adult who received the AZD1222 COVID-19 vaccine. The CDR3 DNA reads TGTGCCAGCAGCCAAGCAGGGGGCCTCAATGAGCAGTTCTTC. This gives the protein CASSQAGGLNEQFF.